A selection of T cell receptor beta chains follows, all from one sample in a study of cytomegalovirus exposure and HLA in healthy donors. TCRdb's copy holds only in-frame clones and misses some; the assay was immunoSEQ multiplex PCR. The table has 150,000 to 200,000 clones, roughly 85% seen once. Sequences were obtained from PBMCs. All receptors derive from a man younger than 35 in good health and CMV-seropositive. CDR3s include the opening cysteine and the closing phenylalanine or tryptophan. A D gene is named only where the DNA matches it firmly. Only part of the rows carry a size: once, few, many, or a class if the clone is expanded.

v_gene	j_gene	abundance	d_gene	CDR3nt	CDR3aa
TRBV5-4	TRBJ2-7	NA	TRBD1	TGTGCCAGCAGCTCCCCTTCGACAGGGGACGAGCAGTACTTC	CASSSPSTGDEQYF
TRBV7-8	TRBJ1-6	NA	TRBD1	TGTGCCAGCAGCTTAGACACAGGGGTTTCCTATAATTCACCCCTCCACTTT	CASSLDTGVSYNSPLHF
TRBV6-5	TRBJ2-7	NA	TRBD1	TGTGCCAGCAGTAACCACGACAGGGACGAGCAGTACTTC	CASSNHDRDEQYF
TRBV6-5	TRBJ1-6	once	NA	TGTGCCAGTGGGGCCGAGTACGGAATTTCACCCCTCCACTTT	CASGAEYGISPLHF
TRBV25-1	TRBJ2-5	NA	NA	TGTGCCAGCAGTGAAGTTTCTAGGGGGCAAGAGACCCAGTACTTC	CASSEVSRGQETQYF
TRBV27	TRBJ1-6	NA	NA	TGTGCCAGCAGCCCATCCGTCCCCGGCTCCTATAATTCACCCCTCCACTTT	CASSPSVPGSYNSPLHF
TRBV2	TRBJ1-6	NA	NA	TGTGCCAGCAAAACCCTAAGGGGCGGCTCCTATAATTCACCCCTCCACTTT	CASKTLRGGSYNSPLHF
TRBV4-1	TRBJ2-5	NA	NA	TGCGCCAGCAGCCGCTTCCTTCGGGAGACCCAGTACTTC	CASSRFLRETQYF
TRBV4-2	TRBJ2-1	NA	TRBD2	TGTGCCAGCAGCCAAGACTGGGCGGGGGGGTACAATGAGCAGTTCTTC	CASSQDWAGGYNEQFF
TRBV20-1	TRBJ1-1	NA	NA	TGCAGTGCTAGTCCCGGGGTTCCCGCTTTCTTT	CSASPGVPAFF
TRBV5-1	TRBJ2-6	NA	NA	TGCGCCAGCAGCTTGGCCACAACGACTGGGGCCAATGGCCTGACTTTC	CASSLATTTGANGLTF
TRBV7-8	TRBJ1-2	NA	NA	TGTGCCAGCAGCTCGACAGCTAACTATGGCTACACCTTC	CASSSTANYGYTF
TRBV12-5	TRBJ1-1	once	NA	TGTGCTAGTGGTTTGGCGAGTCCAGGGACTGAAGCTTTCTTT	CASGLASPGTEAFF
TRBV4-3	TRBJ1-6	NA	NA	TGCGCCAGCAGCCAAAGCGGCTCGAGCTCCTATAATTCACCCCTCCACTTT	CASSQSGSSSYNSPLHF